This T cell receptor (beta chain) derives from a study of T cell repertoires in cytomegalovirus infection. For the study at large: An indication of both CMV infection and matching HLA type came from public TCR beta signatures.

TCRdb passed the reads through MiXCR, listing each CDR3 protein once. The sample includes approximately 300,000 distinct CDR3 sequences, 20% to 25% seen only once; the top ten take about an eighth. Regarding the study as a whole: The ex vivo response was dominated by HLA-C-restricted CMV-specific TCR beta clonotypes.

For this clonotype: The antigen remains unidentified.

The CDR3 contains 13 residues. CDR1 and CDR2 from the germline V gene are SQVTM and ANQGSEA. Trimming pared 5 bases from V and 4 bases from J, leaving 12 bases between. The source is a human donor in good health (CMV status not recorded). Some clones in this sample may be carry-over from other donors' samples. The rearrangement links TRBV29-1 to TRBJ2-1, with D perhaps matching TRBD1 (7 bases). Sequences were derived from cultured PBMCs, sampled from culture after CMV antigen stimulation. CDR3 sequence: CSVQGGKYNEQFF. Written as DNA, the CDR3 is TGCAGCGTTCAGGGGGGAAAATACAATGAGCAGTTCTTC.